What follows describes a single T cell receptor (beta chain). This specimen comes from a study of memory CD8 T cells in hepatitis C reinfection. About the study: After reinfection, a couple of primary-infection resolvers became chronically infected. A positive HCV RNA test after two negatives ≥60 days apart defined reinfection.

Trimming took off 8 bases at V and 6 bases at J, with 17 bases between the two ends. Germline V gene lookup returns CDR1 MNHNS and CDR2 SASEGT. The CDR3 is 14 residues long. Only in-frame clones appear in the TCRdb table, and some are missing; sequencing was by immunoSEQ multiplex PCR. The top ten clones hold 0.72% of a sample with about 43,000 clones, 89% of them seen once. Time point given: late/post reinfection, 12 to 24 weeks after detection. The sorted cells went straight to TCR sequencing with no prior in vitro expansion. The TCR originated in a young man with hepatitis C virus infection. The sample consisted of naive CD8+ T cells sorted from blood. The gene calls are TRBV6-1 and TRBJ1-3; possibly TRBD1 for D (6 bases). The CDR3 loop reads CASVDRTIVNTIYF. The DNA of the CDR3 is TGTGCCAGCGTAGACAGGACGATCGTAAACACCATATATTTT.